Presented here are 2 T cell receptor beta chains from one specimen sequenced in a study of memory CD4+ T cells and cytomegalovirus serostatus. The repertoire was sequenced with immunoSEQ multiplex PCR; TCRdb's copy has only in-frame clones and lacks some. The sample contains 50,000 to 70,000 clones, less than 80% of which appear only once. The sort gate was single viable CD3+CD4+CD8-CD45RO+ cells for memory CD4+ T cells. Sequencing used memory CD4+ T cells from blood. These receptor sequences come from an adult in good health and CMV-seronegative.

This clone was seen only once. This chain joins TRBV5-6 and TRBJ1-6, with TRBD1 as a possible D gene (5 bases). The V gene lost 3 bases and the J gene lost 0 bases, with 10 bases spanning the gap. The CDR3 runs to 16 residues. The germline CDR1 and CDR2 sequences are SGHDT and YYEEEE. The CDR3 loop reads CASSYERGSYNSPLHF. Written as DNA, the CDR3 is TGTGCCAGCAGCTATGAAAGGGGCTCCTATAATTCACCCCTCCACTTT.

V usage is TRBV2 and J usage is TRBJ2-1, with TRBD1 identical over 12 bases. The length of the CDR3 is 16 residues. V dropped 6 bases and J dropped 6; count of bases not matched to a gene: 9. Looked up from germline, CDR1 is SNHLY and CDR2 is FYNNEI. The CDR3 region is CASSGDRGLTGNEQFF. CDR3 bases: TGTGCCAGCAGCGGGGACAGGGGGCTAACGGGCAATGAGCAGTTCTTC. The entire variable domain, with the rest obtained from reference TRBV2 and TRBJ2-1, is as follows: EPEVTQTPSHQVTQMGQEVILRCVPISNHLYFYWYRQILGQKVEFLVSFYNNEISEKSEIFDDQFSVERPDGSNFTLKIRSTKLEDSAMYFCASSGDRGLTGNEQFFGPGTRLTVL.